Following are 16 T cell receptor beta chains from one sample sequenced in a study of cytomegalovirus exposure and HLA in healthy donors. Researchers ran the PCR with 60 Vbeta and 13 Jbeta primers. Sequencing was performed with immunoSEQ multiplex PCR; in TCRdb, only in-frame clones are kept and a portion is missing. The sample carries about 60,000 clones, 80% to 90% recorded once. Specimen: PBMCs. Receptors originate from a man between 18 and 29 years old in good health and CMV-seronegative.

This clone was seen only a few times. CDR3 DNA sequence: TGTGCCAGCGGGAGAACAGGGCAGTATTACTACGAGCAGTACTTC. This sequence encodes CASGRTGQYYYEQYF. The genes are TRBV6-1 and TRBJ2-7, with a weak D call TRBD1 (6 bases). Germline V lookup: CDR1 MNHNS, CDR2 SASEGT. The ends were cut back, 8 bases at V and 3 bases at J, with 20 bases in the middle. This CDR3 is built from 15 residues.

This chain uses TRBV7-9 with TRBJ1-4; TRBD1 aligns across 7 bases. The J segment lost 8 bases and the V segment lost 4 bases, leaving 10 bases of the junction unmatched. This CDR3 spans 15 amino acids. Per the germline V gene, CDR1 is SEHNR and CDR2 is FQNEAQ (reference sequence). CDR3 sequence (DNA): TGTGCCAGCAGCTCTCTGCCGCAGGGGGACGAAAAACTGTTTTTT. Protein: CASSSLPQGDEKLFF.

The gene calls are TRBV11-2 and TRBJ1-1; D unresolved. Trimming took 5 bases from V and 0 from J, leaving 13 bases between them. Germline assignment: CDR1 SGHAT and CDR2 FQNNGV. The CDR3 is 15 residues long. The CDR3 DNA sequence: TGTGCCAGCAGCCCCTGGAGGACGATGAACACTGAAGCTTTCTTT. Encoded protein: CASSPWRTMNTEAFF.

The chain couples TRBV7-2 to TRBJ1-2; tentative D call: TRBD1 (5 bases). The length of the CDR3 is 14 residues. Germline values: CDR1 SGHTA, CDR2 FQGNSA. Between the trimmed V and J ends, which lost 2 bases and 7 bases, there was a span of 14 bases. CDR3 sequence: CASSLLLGDAGYTF. The CDR3 DNA reads TGTGCCAGCAGCTTATTGTTAGGGGATGCTGGCTACACCTTC.

V and J are TRBV4-2 and TRBJ2-5, with 10 bases matching TRBD2. Germline V gene sequence: CDR1 LGHNA, CDR2 YNFKEQ. The J segment lost 5 bases and the V segment lost 4 bases, leaving 10 bases of the junction unmatched. The CDR3 loop spans 16 amino acids. The CDR3 protein is CASSPGPSGGGETQYF. CDR3 coding DNA: TGTGCCAGCAGCCCAGGGCCTAGCGGGGGAGGGGAGACCCAGTACTTC.

The chain employs TRBV2 and TRBJ1-5, with a weak D call TRBD1 (6 bases). Germline values: CDR1 SNHLY, CDR2 FYNNEI. The CDR3 runs 14 residues. Trimming cost V 6 bases and J 1 base, with 10 bases left between them. CDR3 amino acids: CASRLDRSNQPQHF. The CDR3 DNA follows: TGTGCCAGCAGGCTTGACAGGAGCAATCAGCCCCAGCATTTT.

V gene TRBV9 combines with J gene TRBJ1-1; D possibly corresponds to TRBD1 (5 bases). Trimming removed 4 bases at V and 1 base at J, with 14 bases between. In germline, CDR1 is SGDLS, CDR2 YYNGEE. This CDR3 has 15 residues. CDR3 nucleotide sequence: TGTGCCAGCAGCCCTGGGGGGAGGGAGAACACTGAAGCTTTCTTT. It is translated as CASSPGGRENTEAFF.

The rearrangement uses TRBV7-2 and TRBJ1-6; weak D call: TRBD1 (5 bases). Trimming stripped 5 bases from V and 12 bases from J, with 20 bases between. Looked up from germline, CDR1 is SGHTA and CDR2 is FQGNSA. The CDR3 loop spans 15 amino acids. The chain's CDR3 is CASSQLTVGAGPLHF. The CDR3 DNA sequence: TGTGCCAGCAGCCAATTGACGGTTGGGGCTGGACCCCTCCACTTT.

The chain is built from TRBV13 and TRBJ1-1, with no clear D. The ends were cut back, 4 bases at V and 5 bases at J, with 5 bases in the middle. Germline-derived CDR1 and CDR2 are PRHDT and FYEKMQ (reference sequence). This CDR3 spans 11 amino acids. The CDR3 DNA reads as TGTGCCAGCAGCTCCCCAACTGAAGCTTTCTTT. Translated, it gives CASSSPTEAFF.

The chain couples TRBV30 to TRBJ1-3; weak D call: TRBD1 (6 bases). CDR1 is GTSNPN and CDR2 is SVGIG in the germline V gene (reference sequence). The CDR3 has 15 amino acids. The V end was cut by 5 bases, the J end by 0 bases, with 14 bases between. DNA for the CDR3: TGTGCCTGGTCGACAGGACTGAGCTCTGGAAACACCATATATTTT. It codes for CAWSTGLSSGNTIYF.

The chain uses TRBV13 and TRBJ2-1, with 8 positions matching TRBD2. The CDR3 is made up of 14 amino acids. V gave up 6 bases and J gave up 9 bases; unmatched junction bases: 10. CDR1 is PRHDT and CDR2 is FYEKMQ in the germline V gene (reference sequence). This CDR3 is CASRKRGGQFEQFF. CDR3 bases: TGTGCCAGCAGGAAACGGGGGGGGCAATTTGAGCAGTTCTTC.

V gene TRBV5-6 combines with J gene TRBJ1-2; D not certain. The CDR3 contains 12 residues. The V end was cut by 2 bases, the J end by 7 bases, with 9 bases between. CDR1 and CDR2 from the germline V gene are SGHDT and YYEEEE. CDR3 DNA: TGTGCCAGCAGCTTCACTGGGCGTGGCTACACCTTC. It translates to CASSFTGRGYTF.

The chain combines TRBV7-9 with TRBJ1-4; maybe TRBD1 (6 bases). Per germline, CDR1 SEHNR and CDR2 FQNEAQ (reference sequence). The CDR3 extends over 14 amino acids. Trimming removed 5 bases from V and 5 bases from J, with 12 bases in between. In DNA, the CDR3 is TGTGCCAGCAGCCCCACAGGGTCCAATGAAAAACTGTTTTTT. Translating it yields CASSPTGSNEKLFF. Full variable domain (outside the CDR3, taken from reference TRBV7-9 and TRBJ1-4): DTGVSQNPRHKITKRGQNVTFRCDPISEHNRLYWYRQTLGQGPEFLTYFQNEAQLEKSRLLSDRFSAERPKGSFSTLEIQRTEQGDSAMYLCASSPTGSNEKLFFGSGTQLSVL.

This clone was found once. V is TRBV11-3 and J is TRBJ2-7; possibly TRBD1 for D (5 bases). The V end was cut by 0 bases, the J end by 4 bases, with 13 bases between. CDR3 length: 15 amino acids. CDR1 SGHNT and CDR2 YENEEA come from the germline V gene. The CDR3 DNA reads as TGTGCCAGCAGCTTAGATCGTTCGACAGCTTACGAGCAGTACTTC. Its translation: CASSLDRSTAYEQYF.

To note about this clone: No DNA is shown, since the ends of the CDR3 on it are uncertain; the CDR3 is the one TCRdb lists. This chain's CDR3 is CASSLAFGAGELFF. The chain has TRBV7-6 and TRBJ2-2; TRBD2 is the table's D call and was not checked against the DNA. Ends included, the CDR3 has 14 residues. Germline V CDR1 and CDR2: SGHVS, FNYEAQ.

This chain connects TRBV7-3 to TRBJ1-1; a weak D match, TRBD1 (6 bases). Trimming took 3 bases from V and 2 from J, leaving 7 bases between them. The germline CDR1 and CDR2 sequences are SGHTA and FQGTGA. The CDR3 length is 13 residues. CDR3 nucleotide sequence: TGTGCCAGCAGCTTCGGGACAAACACTGAAGCTTTCTTT. Translated, it gives CASSFGTNTEAFF.